Shown below are 25 T cell receptor beta chains from a single sample sequenced in a study of blood T cell repertoires in COVID-19. Clones were read by immunoSEQ multiplex PCR, and TCRdb kept only the in-frame ones, dropping some. Among more than 100,000 clones, 82% were seen once, and the ten largest hold more than 4.5%. Source material: peripheral blood. The receptors come from a woman in her seventies with acute or convalescent COVID-19.

This clone was recorded a few times. The genes are TRBV6-5 and TRBJ1-2, with 7 bases fitting TRBD1. CDR3 length: 12 residues. The germline gives CDR1 MNHEY, CDR2 SVGAGI. The ends lost 6 bases at V and 7 bases at J; junction bases unmatched: 5. As DNA, the CDR3 is TGTGCCAGCAGCTTCAGGGGGTTTGGCTACACCTTC. It translates to CASSFRGFGYTF.

The CDR3: CASSWGRNNEQFF. As DNA, the CDR3 is TGTGCCAGCAGCTGGGGGCGGAATAATGAGCAGTTCTTC. The gene calls are TRBV7-3 and TRBJ2-1; TRBD1 might be the D (6 bases). Trimming left V 4 bases short and J 7 bases short, with 11 bases between. The CDR3 totals 13 residues. Germline assignment: CDR1 SGHTA and CDR2 FQGTGA.

This chain uses TRBV2 with TRBJ2-3; 8 positions agree with TRBD1. J lost 3 bases, V lost 1 base, and 0 bases had no gene match. From germline, CDR1 is SNHLY and CDR2 FYNNEI. This CDR3 region has 14 residues. The DNA for the CDR3 is TGTGCCAGCAGTGAAGACAGGGGGACAGATACGCAGTATTTT. Translating it yields CASSEDRGTDTQYF.

The genes are TRBV4-3 and TRBJ2-5, with 8 bases aligning to TRBD2. With V trimmed by 5 bases and J by 5 bases, 10 bases remained unmatched. The germline gives CDR1 LGHNA, CDR2 YSLEER. The CDR3 length is 15 residues. CDR3 DNA sequence: TGCGCCAGCAGCGGTTCCCCGCTAGCGGGCGAGACCCAGTACTTC. It specifies CASSGSPLAGETQYF.

This clone was counted between two and nine times. The chain is built from TRBV6-2 or TRBV6-3 and TRBJ1-5, with D possibly being TRBD1 (5 bases). The CDR3 spans 15 residues. Per germline, CDR1 MNHEY and CDR2 SVGEGT. The V end lost 0 bases, the J end lost 6 bases, and 12 bases lay between the germline ends. The CDR3 reads CASSYSTFGGQPQHF. CDR3 in DNA: TGTGCCAGCAGTTACTCCACGTTCGGGGGTCAGCCCCAGCATTTT.

V gene TRBV5-1 combines with J gene TRBJ2-1, with D hard to call. The CDR3 covers 15 residues. Trimming left V 1 base short and J 3 bases short, with 11 bases between. The germline V gene has CDR1 SGHRS and CDR2 YFSETQ. This CDR3 is CASSLTPGIYNEQFF. CDR3 coding DNA: TGCGCCAGCAGCTTGACCCCAGGTATCTACAATGAGCAGTTCTTC.

J is TRBJ2-3 and V is TRBV10-1; a possible D gene is TRBD1 (6 bases). Trimming removed 6 bases from V and 9 bases from J, with 13 bases in between. Germline V lookup: CDR1 WNHNN, CDR2 SYGVQD (reference sequence). This CDR3 is 12 amino acids long. The CDR3 nucleotides are TGCGCCAGCAGCTTTCCAGGGGAGACGCAGTATTTT. Translation gives CASSFPGETQYF.

The rearrangement links TRBV7-9 to TRBJ1-4; 8 bases match TRBD1. The germline gives CDR1 SEHNR, CDR2 FQNEAQ (reference sequence). This CDR3 is 14 amino acids long. The V segment lost 5 bases and the J segment 8 bases; nucleotides outside the gene matches: 7. CDR3 sequence: CASSQGQAREKLFF. The CDR3 DNA sequence: TGTGCCAGCAGCCAGGGACAGGCGAGAGAAAAACTGTTTTTT.

The V and J genes are TRBV19 and TRBJ1-2; D remains ambiguous. The CDR3 loop spans 11 amino acids. Germline-derived CDR1 and CDR2 are LNHDA and SQIVND (reference sequence). V gave up 10 bases and J gave up 5 bases, with 11 bases separating them. The CDR3 loop reads CATQNRYGYTF. DNA for the CDR3: TGTGCCACCCAAAACCGGTATGGCTACACCTTC.

This clone was detected only a few times. The gene calls are TRBV6-5 and TRBJ1-2; the match to TRBD1 covers 10 bases. Germline CDR1 MNHEY, CDR2 SVGAGI. There are 14 residues in the CDR3. Trimming at V came to 6 bases and at J to 8 bases, leaving 9 bases not matched to a gene. CDR3 in amino acids: CASSRQGASKGYTF. Written as DNA, the CDR3 is TGTGCCAGCAGCCGACAGGGGGCGTCTAAAGGCTACACCTTC.

The count of this clone is one. The V gene is TRBV11-3, the J gene TRBJ2-3; D gene uncertain. Per germline, CDR1 SGHNT and CDR2 YENEEA. The V and J ends lost 2 bases and 0 bases respectively, with 9 bases between them. This CDR3 is built from 15 residues. The CDR3 region is CASSLMTGSTDTQYF. The CDR3 DNA reads TGTGCCAGCAGCTTAATGACGGGTAGCACAGATACGCAGTATTTT.

This clone was found a few times. The V and J genes are TRBV27 and TRBJ1-6; tentative D call: TRBD1 (5 bases). CDR3 length: 16 amino acids. V was shortened by 6 bases and J by 5 bases, with 17 bases between the two germline ends. Germline-derived CDR1 and CDR2 are MNHEY and SMNVEV (reference sequence). The CDR3 DNA follows: TGTGCCAGCAGCTCCCCCAGGACACCGAATAATTCACCCCTCCACTTT. Protein sequence: CASSSPRTPNNSPLHF.

The chain is built from TRBV30 and TRBJ2-5; D possibly corresponds to TRBD2 (5 bases). The CDR3 runs 12 residues. V was trimmed by 4 bases and J by 0 bases, leaving 6 bases between them. CDR1 and CDR2 from the germline V gene are GTSNPN and SVGIG (reference sequence). The CDR3 loop reads CAWNSDQETQYF. CDR3 in DNA: TGTGCCTGGAATAGCGACCAAGAGACCCAGTACTTC.

V and J are TRBV15 and TRBJ1-5; the D gene is possibly TRBD1 (6 bases). CDR1 is LNHNV and CDR2 is YYDKDF in the germline V gene (reference sequence). This CDR3 is built from 15 residues. With 8 bases removed from V and 2 bases from J, the gap between germline ends came to 16 bases. The CDR3 region is CATSLEQGGNQPQHF. In nucleotides, the CDR3 is TGTGCCACCTCCCTGGAACAGGGCGGCAATCAGCCCCAGCATTTT.

The chain joins TRBV21-1 to TRBJ2-1; TRBD2 is taken as the D call from the table, unchecked against the DNA. TRBV21-1 is an annotated pseudogene. The CDR3 runs to 16 residues. The chain's CDR3 is CASKNGTLETYNEQFF. The CDR3 region has the DNA TGTGCCAGTAAAAACGGGACTCTGGAGACCTACAATGAGCAGTTCTTC.

The J gene is TRBJ2-2, the V gene TRBV2; TRBD2 is a possible D gene (7 bases). Trimming removed 3 bases at V and 9 bases at J, with 17 bases between. Germline values: CDR1 SNHLY, CDR2 FYNNEI. This CDR3 region has 15 residues. CDR3 sequence reads: CASSEGGALSRELFF. For the CDR3, the DNA is TGTGCCAGCAGTGAGGGGGGGGCGCTTTCTCGGGAGCTGTTTTTT.

The chain has TRBV6-5 and TRBJ1-3; D is unresolved. V gave up 5 bases and J gave up 0 bases, with 11 bases separating them. The V gene's germline CDR1 is MNHEY and CDR2 SVGAGI. The CDR3 contains 15 residues. The DNA of the CDR3 is TGTGCCAGCAGTATCTCTGGGAGCTCTGGAAACACCATATATTTT. Its protein is CASSISGSSGNTIYF.

The chain recombines TRBV3-1 (or the pseudogene TRBV3-2) with TRBJ2-1; the D is unclear. Trimming cost V 1 base and J 8 bases, with 3 bases left between them. The CDR3 has 11 residues. CDR1 is LGHDT, CDR2 YNNKEL, per germline (reference sequence). The DNA for the CDR3 is TGTGCCAGCAGCCAAGTCGATGAGCAGTTCTTC. This codes for CASSQVDEQFF.

This clone was detected once. The chain uses TRBV30 and TRBJ1-4; D is ambiguous. V was shortened by 1 base and J by 5 bases, with 11 bases between the two germline ends. Germline values: CDR1 GTSNPN, CDR2 SVGIG (reference sequence). The CDR3 consists of 14 residues. The CDR3 spells CAWSELRPNEKLFF. Written as DNA, the CDR3 is TGTGCCTGGAGTGAACTGAGGCCGAATGAAAAACTGTTTTTT.

The J gene is TRBJ2-3, the V gene TRBV6-5; D not certain. Germline values: CDR1 MNHEY, CDR2 SVGAGI. The CDR3 length is 15 residues. V was clipped by 6 bases and J by 7 bases, with 20 bases between them. The CDR3 coding sequence is TGTGCCAGCAGAGCTAACAATCTACAGAAGAATACGCAGTATTTT. Protein sequence: CASRANNLQKNTQYF.

CDR3 bases: TGTGCCAGCAGCGTTTACAGAGAGTCTGAAGCTTTCTTT. As protein: CASSVYRESEAFF. J is TRBJ1-1 and V is TRBV9; D remains unclear. The germline gives CDR1 SGDLS, CDR2 YYNGEE. CDR3 length: 13 amino acids. V gave up 2 bases and J gave up 6 bases, with 11 bases separating them.

The rearrangement joins TRBV7-9 to TRBJ1-4; D is possibly TRBD1 (5 bases). CDR1 is SEHNR and CDR2 is FQNEAQ in the germline V gene (reference sequence). The length of the CDR3 is 15 residues. Trimming removed 4 bases at V and 0 bases at J, with 9 bases between. Written as DNA, the CDR3 is TGTGCCAGCAGCTCAATGACAGCAACTAATGAAAAACTGTTTTTT. Translated, it gives CASSSMTATNEKLFF.

The chain joins TRBV19 to TRBJ1-6; possibly TRBD1 for D (5 bases). The CDR3 has 16 residues. Trimming removed 4 bases at V and 7 bases at J, with 17 bases between. Germline loops: CDR1 LNHDA, CDR2 SQIVND (reference sequence). In DNA form, the CDR3 reads TGTGCCAGTAGTACGACAGACGGAGCGTCCAATTCACCCCTCCACTTT. This gives the protein CASSTTDGASNSPLHF.

V and J are TRBV10-1 and TRBJ2-3; TRBD2 matches at 11 bases. V was pared by 4 bases and J by 4 bases, with 1 base of the junction left unmatched. CDR3 size: 14 residues. Germline CDR1 is WNHNN and CDR2 is SYGVQD (reference sequence). CDR3 bases: TGCGCCAGCAGTGCGACTAGCGGGGCAGATACGCAGTATTTT. It codes for CASSATSGADTQYF.

The CDR3 nucleotides read TGTGCCAGCAGCCCACAGGCCAGTTTCTACGAGCAGTACTTC. This gives the protein CASSPQASFYEQYF. This chain connects TRBV6-5 to TRBJ2-7, with D possibly matching TRBD1 (5 bases). The CDR3 covers 14 residues. The V gene lost 6 bases and the J gene lost 3 bases, with 15 bases spanning the gap. Looked up from germline, CDR1 is MNHEY and CDR2 is SVGAGI.